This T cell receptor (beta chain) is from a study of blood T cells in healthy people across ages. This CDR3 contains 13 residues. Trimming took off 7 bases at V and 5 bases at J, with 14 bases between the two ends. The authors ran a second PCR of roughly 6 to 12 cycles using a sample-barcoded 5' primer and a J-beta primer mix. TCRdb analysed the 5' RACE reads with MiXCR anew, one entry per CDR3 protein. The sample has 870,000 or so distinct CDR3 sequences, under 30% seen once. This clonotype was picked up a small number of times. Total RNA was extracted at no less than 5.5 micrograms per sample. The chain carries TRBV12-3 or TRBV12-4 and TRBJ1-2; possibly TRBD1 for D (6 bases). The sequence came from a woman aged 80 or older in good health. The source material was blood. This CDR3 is CASKGGGWYGYTF. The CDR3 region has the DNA TGTGCCAGCAAGGGGGGCGGGTGGTATGGCTACACCTTC.